This T cell receptor beta chain stems from a study of T-cell reconstitution after alpha-beta-depleted transplantation in children. This clonotype was seen a handful of times. The CDR3 is 12 amino acids. Germline V gene data show CDR1 as KGHSH and CDR2 as LQKENI. Trimming removed 10 bases at V and 3 bases at J, with 13 bases between. The library targeted TCRbeta and was prepared with unique molecular identifiers. MiXCR, applied by TCRdb to the PCR reads, yields one record per CDR3 protein. The sample carries 250,000 to 350,000 distinct CDR3 sequences, more than 9% recorded once. This sample comprised PBMCs from the stem cell graft donor, obtained from the stem cell graft. The chain is built from TRBV18 and TRBJ2-7; TRBD2 is a possible D gene (7 bases). This receptor was identified in a human donor who donated a stem cell graft to a child with SCID. The CDR3 DNA sequence: TGTGCCAAGGGGGGACTAATCTACGAGCAGTACTTC. Translation: CAKGGLIYEQYF.